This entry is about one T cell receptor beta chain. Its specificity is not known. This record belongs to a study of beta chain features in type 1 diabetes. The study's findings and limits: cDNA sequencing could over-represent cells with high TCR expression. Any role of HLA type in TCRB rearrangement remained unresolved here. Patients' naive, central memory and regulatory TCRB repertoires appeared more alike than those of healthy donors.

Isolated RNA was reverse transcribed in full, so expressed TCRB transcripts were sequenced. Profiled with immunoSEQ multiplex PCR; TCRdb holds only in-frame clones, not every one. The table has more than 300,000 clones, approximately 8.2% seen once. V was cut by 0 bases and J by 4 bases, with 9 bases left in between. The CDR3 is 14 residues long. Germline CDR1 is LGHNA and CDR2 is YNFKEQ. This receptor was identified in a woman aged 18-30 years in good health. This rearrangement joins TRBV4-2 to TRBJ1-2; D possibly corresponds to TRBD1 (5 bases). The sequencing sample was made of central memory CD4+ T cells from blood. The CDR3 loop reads CASSQEGQGYGYTF. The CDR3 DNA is TGTGCCAGCAGCCAAGAGGGGCAGGGCTATGGCTACACCTTC.